These T cell receptor beta chains were read from a single sample in a study of blood T cell repertoires in COVID-19. Sequenced by immunoSEQ multiplex PCR; TCRdb stores in-frame clones only, minus some. The sample has approximately 250,000 clones; about nine tenths are singletons. The sample taken for sequencing was PBMCs or T cells enriched from blood (not recorded which). The receptors were gathered from a young woman with acute COVID-19. Both conserved end residues are part of each CDR3. D genes are given only for firm matches. Only some rows state a clone size, as once, few, many or a class for expanded clones.

>.|.|TRBJ2-7|TRBV7-6
TGTGCCAGCAGCTTAGTTGTAGACGAGCAGTACTTC
CASSLVVDEQYF
>once|.|TRBJ1-4|TRBV10-3
TGTGCCATCAGTGAAGACCAGACAGTAGGTAATGAAAAACTGTTTTTT
CAISEDQTVGNEKLFF
>.|.|TRBJ2-1|TRBV30
TGTGCCTGGAGCCGTAGCGGCGGATGGAATGAGCAGTTCTTC
CAWSRSGGWNEQFF
>.|TRBD2|TRBJ2-1|TRBV9
TGTGCCAGCAGCCTTAGCGGGATTTTGTACAATGAGCAGTTCTTC
CASSLSGILYNEQFF
>.|.|TRBJ2-1|TRBV5-1
TGCGCCAGCAGCAGCGACCAAACAATTGAGCAGTTCTTC
CASSSDQTIEQFF
>.|TRBD2|TRBJ2-1|TRBV3-1/TRBV3-2
TGTGCCAGCAGCTCCGCACTAGCGGGAGGGCCTCCGGTGTACAATGAGCAGTTCTTC
CASSSALAGGPPVYNEQFF
>.|.|TRBJ1-2|TRBV21-1
TGTGCCAGCAGCAAGGTGTTTGGCCTCTCTGACTATGGCTACACCTTC
CASSKVFGLSDYGYTF
>few|.|TRBJ2-1|TRBV19
TGTGCCAGTAGTATATACAACAATGAGCAGTTCTTC
CASSIYNNEQFF
>.|TRBD1|TRBJ2-7|TRBV28
TGTGCCAGTACCGGGACAGGGGCCTCCTACGAGCAGTACTTC
CASTGTGASYEQYF
>few|TRBD1|TRBJ2-6|TRBV27
TGTGCCAGCAGTTTGTGGCGGGACAGGGGGCGAACTGGGGCCAACGTCCTGACTTTC
CASSLWRDRGRTGANVLTF
>.|TRBD1|TRBJ2-4|TRBV10-3
TGTGCCATCAGTGACTCGACAGGGGGCCTAAACATTCAGTACTTC
CAISDSTGGLNIQYF
>few|.|TRBJ1-1|TRBV15
TGTGCCACCAGCATCCCGGGGGGCACTGAAGCTTTCTTT
CATSIPGGTEAFF
>.|TRBD2|TRBJ2-7|TRBV6-2/TRBV6-3
TGTGCCAGCAGTTACCCTAGCGCGGGGGCCTACGAGCAGTACTTC
CASSYPSAGAYEQYF
>.|TRBD2|TRBJ2-3|TRBV11-2
TGTGCCAGCAGCTTAGGGGCTAGCGGTAACACAGATACGCAGTATTTT
CASSLGASGNTDTQYF
>.|TRBD2|TRBJ2-1|TRBV7-3
TGTGCCAGCAGCTCCCCAACGGGGGGGCTGGGTAACAATGAGCAGTTCTTC
CASSSPTGGLGNNEQFF
>.|.|TRBJ1-4|TRBV25-1
TGTGCCAGCACCCCAGGGCAGTGGTCAGGTAGAGAAAAACTGTTTTTT
CASTPGQWSGREKLFF
>.|TRBD1|TRBJ1-1|TRBV19
TGTGCCAGTAAGGGACAGGGTATAGCTGAAGCTTTCTTT
CASKGQGIAEAFF
>once|.|TRBJ2-5|TRBV6-5
TGTGCCAGCAAAAGGGACTTAGCAGAAGAGACCCAGTACTTC
CASKRDLAEETQYF